This is a list of T cell receptor beta chains from one sample in a study of human T cells and chemical hapten exposure. TCRdb used MiXCR to reprocess the RACE reads, holding one entry per CDR3 protein. The repertoire holds roughly 150,000 distinct CDR3 sequences, with about 11% as singletons. Sample: whole blood, taken in connection with sensitization to the hapten diphenylcyclopropenone (DPC). Receptor source: a woman aged 45-65 years with alopecia areata. Some clones in this sample may be carry-over from other donors' samples. Each CDR3 is given with its conserved first and last residue. The order of the fields is V gene, CDR3 length, clone size, CDR3 protein. Clone size, where shown, is once, few, many, or a class for clones that have expanded.

v_call: TRBV29-1; cdr3_length: 12; clone_size: many; cdr3_aa: CSVADRSYEQYF
v_call: TRBV19; cdr3_length: 15; clone_size: .; cdr3_aa: CASQRRRDQAYEQYF
v_call: TRBV6-6; cdr3_length: 16; clone_size: .; cdr3_aa: CASSYSGLAVGGTQYF
v_call: TRBV5-1; cdr3_length: 17; clone_size: .; cdr3_aa: CASSLNSGRVYQETQYF
v_call: TRBV5-6; cdr3_length: 13; clone_size: few; cdr3_aa: CASSLGGVDPQHF
v_call: TRBV12-3/TRBV12-4; cdr3_length: 15; clone_size: .; cdr3_aa: CASSLGRVTQETQYF
v_call: TRBV18; cdr3_length: 13; clone_size: few; cdr3_aa: CASSPRVDSEQFF
v_call: TRBV18; cdr3_length: 14; clone_size: .; cdr3_aa: CASSETGTGAEAFF
v_call: TRBV15; cdr3_length: 14; clone_size: few; cdr3_aa: CATSRDRRGYGYTF
v_call: TRBV10-2; cdr3_length: 11; clone_size: few; cdr3_aa: CASSEGHEAFF
v_call: TRBV2; cdr3_length: 14; clone_size: many; cdr3_aa: CASRPDMSVNEQFF
v_call: TRBV29-1; cdr3_length: 13; clone_size: few; cdr3_aa: CSVVATGGQPQHF
v_call: TRBV20-1; cdr3_length: 11; clone_size: many; cdr3_aa: CSANTRTEAFF
v_call: TRBV5-5; cdr3_length: 16; clone_size: few; cdr3_aa: CASSLRGAGGQETQYF
v_call: TRBV6-1; cdr3_length: 14; clone_size: few; cdr3_aa: CASMGLHARDTQYF
v_call: TRBV4-2; cdr3_length: 16; clone_size: many; cdr3_aa: CASSQELGRNQETQYF
v_call: TRBV11-2; cdr3_length: 11; clone_size: .; cdr3_aa: CASSPKYEQYF
v_call: TRBV18; cdr3_length: 16; clone_size: few; cdr3_aa: CASFRSPRSNTGELFF
v_call: TRBV5-1; cdr3_length: 18; clone_size: .; cdr3_aa: CASSLVPGQGGSTGELFF
v_call: TRBV5-1; cdr3_length: 14; clone_size: many; cdr3_aa: CASSFVGAGNTIYF
v_call: TRBV7-9; cdr3_length: 16; clone_size: few; cdr3_aa: CASSLATGQGNSPLHF
v_call: TRBV18; cdr3_length: 13; clone_size: .; cdr3_aa: CASSPSLQETQYF
v_call: TRBV12-3/TRBV12-4; cdr3_length: 14; clone_size: few; cdr3_aa: CASSYTGLSGELFF
v_call: TRBV2; cdr3_length: 16; clone_size: .; cdr3_aa: CASSLAGVTGANVLTF
v_call: TRBV12-3/TRBV12-4; cdr3_length: 13; clone_size: many; cdr3_aa: CASNPAGRGEQFF
v_call: TRBV4-3; cdr3_length: 15; clone_size: many; cdr3_aa: CASSPGRASGNEQYF
v_call: TRBV6-2/TRBV6-3; cdr3_length: 12; clone_size: once; cdr3_aa: CASADRPYEQYF
v_call: TRBV14; cdr3_length: 14; clone_size: many; cdr3_aa: CASSQDMWVGSTNF
v_call: TRBV12-3/TRBV12-4; cdr3_length: 13; clone_size: many; cdr3_aa: CASSSPLRDEQFF
v_call: TRBV24-1; cdr3_length: 18; clone_size: few; cdr3_aa: CATSETPAWGRSTYGYTF